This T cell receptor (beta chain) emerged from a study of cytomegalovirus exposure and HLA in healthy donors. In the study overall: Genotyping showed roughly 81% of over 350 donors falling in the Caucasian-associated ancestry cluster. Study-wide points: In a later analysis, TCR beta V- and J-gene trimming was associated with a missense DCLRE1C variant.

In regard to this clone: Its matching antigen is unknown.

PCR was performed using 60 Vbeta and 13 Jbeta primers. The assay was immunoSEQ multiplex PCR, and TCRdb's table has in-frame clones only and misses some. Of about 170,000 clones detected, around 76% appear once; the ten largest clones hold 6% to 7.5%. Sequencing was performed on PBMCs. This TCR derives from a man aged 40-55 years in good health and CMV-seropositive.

The CDR3 spells CASSLGGQGTYEQYF. The CDR3, as DNA: TGCGCCAGCAGCTTGGGAGGACAGGGAACCTACGAGCAGTACTTC. The chain employs TRBV5-1 and TRBJ2-7, with TRBD1 identical over 8 bases. Germline V gene sequence: CDR1 SGHRS, CDR2 YFSETQ. Germline trimming cut 0 bases from V and 2 bases from J; bases unmatched to any gene: 4. The CDR3 sequence is 15 residues long.